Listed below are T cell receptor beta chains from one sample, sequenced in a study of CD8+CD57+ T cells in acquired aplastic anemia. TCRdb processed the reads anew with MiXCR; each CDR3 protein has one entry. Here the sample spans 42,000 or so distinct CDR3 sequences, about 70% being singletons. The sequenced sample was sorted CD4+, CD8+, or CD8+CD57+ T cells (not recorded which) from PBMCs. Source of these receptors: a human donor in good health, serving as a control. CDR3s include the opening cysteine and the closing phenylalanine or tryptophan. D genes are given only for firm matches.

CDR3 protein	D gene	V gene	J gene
CATSRTGNTEAFF	-	TRBV15	TRBJ1-1
CSARMGLSSSYEQYF	-	TRBV20-1	TRBJ2-7
CASSKGQGLYEQYF	TRBD1	TRBV25-1	TRBJ2-7
CASSVQTAGDTQYF	-	TRBV9	TRBJ2-3
CASSVGAGVQETQYF	TRBD2	TRBV9	TRBJ2-5
CASSQVKGPEGYTF	-	TRBV14	TRBJ1-2
CATGGTFAFF	-	TRBV10-3	TRBJ1-1
CATSRDGAPLHF	-	TRBV15	TRBJ1-6
CASAVPGVCEQYF	-	TRBV10-2	TRBJ2-7
CSVLEPGSTIYF	-	TRBV29-1	TRBJ1-3
CAISENTQETQYF	-	TRBV10-3	TRBJ2-5
CASSLSGTHQEIQYF	TRBD2	TRBV7-9	TRBJ2-5
CASSPDRTSYGYTF	-	TRBV7-8	TRBJ1-2
CASSLEGTSTNTQYF	TRBD2	TRBV5-1	TRBJ2-3
CASREKDGLVYEQYF	-	TRBV25-1	TRBJ2-7
CASSLATTGGQETQYF	TRBD1	TRBV7-2	TRBJ2-5
CASSRGTAPSYEQYF	TRBD1	TRBV7-8	TRBJ2-7
CATSDPGTDTQYF	-	TRBV24-1	TRBJ2-3
CASSFAGGGATDTQYF	-	TRBV5-1	TRBJ2-3
CASSSGQGVDRQHF	TRBD1	TRBV5-6	TRBJ1-5
CASSRAGGVTEAFF	TRBD1	TRBV28	TRBJ1-1
CASSLGGAGEQFF	-	TRBV12-3/TRBV12-4	TRBJ2-1
CAISEADFWAGDTYEQYF	-	TRBV10-3	TRBJ2-7
CASSLVPDEQFF	-	TRBV7-3	TRBJ2-1
CASSLNRRDEQYF	-	TRBV7-2	TRBJ2-7